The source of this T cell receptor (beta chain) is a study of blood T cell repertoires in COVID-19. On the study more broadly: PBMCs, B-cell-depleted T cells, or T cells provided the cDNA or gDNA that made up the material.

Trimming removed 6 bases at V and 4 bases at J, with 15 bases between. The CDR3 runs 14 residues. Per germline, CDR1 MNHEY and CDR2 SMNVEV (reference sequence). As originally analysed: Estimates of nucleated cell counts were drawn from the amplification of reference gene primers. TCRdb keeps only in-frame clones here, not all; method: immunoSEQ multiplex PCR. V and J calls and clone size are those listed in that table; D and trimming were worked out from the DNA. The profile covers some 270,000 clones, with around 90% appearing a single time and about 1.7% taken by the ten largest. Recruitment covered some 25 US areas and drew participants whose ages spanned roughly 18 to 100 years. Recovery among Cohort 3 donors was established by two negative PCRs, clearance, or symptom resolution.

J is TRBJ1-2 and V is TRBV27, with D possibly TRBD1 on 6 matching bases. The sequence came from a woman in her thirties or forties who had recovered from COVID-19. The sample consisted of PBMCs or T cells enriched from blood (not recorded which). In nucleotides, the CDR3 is TGTGCCAGCAGAGGAGACAGGTTTGGCTATGGCTACACCTTC. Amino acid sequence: CASRGDRFGYGYTF.